One T cell receptor (beta chain) is described in this entry. Its antigen is still unknown. The repertoire was sequenced with immunoSEQ multiplex PCR; TCRdb's copy has only in-frame clones and lacks some. The sample contains tens of thousands of clones, just under 97% of which appear only once. The entry originates in a study of circulating and synovial CD4+ cells in juvenile arthritis. Points from the study as a whole: Circulating pathogenic-like lymphocytes shared a substantially higher fraction of CDR3 sequences with synovium than bulk blood.

This CDR3 comprises 13 residues. The trim removed 5 bases at V and 2 bases at J, leaving 0 bases unmatched. CDR1 and CDR2 (germline): SGHTA, FQGTGA. J is TRBJ2-1 and V is TRBV7-3; 7 positions agree with TRBD2. The source is a human donor with juvenile idiopathic arthritis. The sample comprised CD4+ T cells from blood. The CDR3 sequence: CASSSGTYNEQFF. CDR3 DNA: TGTGCCAGCAGCAGCGGGACCTACAATGAGCAGTTCTTC.